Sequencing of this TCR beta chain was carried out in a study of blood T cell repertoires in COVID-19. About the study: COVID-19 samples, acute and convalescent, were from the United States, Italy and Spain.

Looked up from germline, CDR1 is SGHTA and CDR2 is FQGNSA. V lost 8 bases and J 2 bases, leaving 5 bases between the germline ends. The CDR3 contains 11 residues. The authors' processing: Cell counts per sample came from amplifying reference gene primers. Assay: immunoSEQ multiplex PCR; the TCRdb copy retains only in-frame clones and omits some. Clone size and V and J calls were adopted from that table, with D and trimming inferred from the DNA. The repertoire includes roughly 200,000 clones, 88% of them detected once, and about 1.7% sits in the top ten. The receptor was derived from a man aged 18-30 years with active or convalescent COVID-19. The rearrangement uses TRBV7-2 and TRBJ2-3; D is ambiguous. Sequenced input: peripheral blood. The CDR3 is CASVNTDTQYF. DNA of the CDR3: TGTGCCAGCGTAAACACAGATACGCAGTATTTT. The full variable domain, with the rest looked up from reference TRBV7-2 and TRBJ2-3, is GAGVSQSPSNKVTEKGKDVELRCDPISGHTALYWYRQSLGQGLEFLIYFQGNSAPDKSGLPSDRFSAERTGGSVSTLTIQRTQQEDSAVYLCASVNTDTQYFGPGTRLTVL.